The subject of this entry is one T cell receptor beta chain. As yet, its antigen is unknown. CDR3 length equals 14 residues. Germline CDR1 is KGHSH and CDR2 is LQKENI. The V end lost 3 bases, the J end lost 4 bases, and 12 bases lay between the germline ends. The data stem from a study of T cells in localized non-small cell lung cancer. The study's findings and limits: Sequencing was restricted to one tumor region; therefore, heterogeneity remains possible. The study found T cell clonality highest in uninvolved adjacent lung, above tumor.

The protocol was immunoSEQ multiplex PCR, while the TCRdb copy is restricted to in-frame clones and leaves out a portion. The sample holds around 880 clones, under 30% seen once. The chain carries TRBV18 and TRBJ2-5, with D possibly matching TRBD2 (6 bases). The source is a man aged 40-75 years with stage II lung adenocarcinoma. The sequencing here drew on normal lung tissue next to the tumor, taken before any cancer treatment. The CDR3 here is CASSPKGGGETQYF. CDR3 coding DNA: TGTGCCAGCTCACCTAAGGGAGGAGGAGAGACCCAGTACTTC.